The 13 T cell receptor beta chains below all came from one sample that was sequenced in a study of shared clonotypes between healthy human individuals. Clones were read by immunoSEQ multiplex PCR, and TCRdb kept only the in-frame ones, dropping some. The sample has approximately 740,000 clones, under 80% seen once; the top ten hold over 1.5%. Sequencing input: memory CD4+ T cells sorted from blood. The subset denotes: CD45RA-negative fraction. These receptors were obtained from a woman aged 25 to 39 in good health.

The rearrangement joins TRBV7-9 to TRBJ1-1, with D unclear. Deletions cut 3 bases from V and 3 bases from J, with 8 bases between. This CDR3 contains 13 residues. Germline V gene data show CDR1 as SEHNR and CDR2 as FQNEAQ (reference sequence). CDR3 sequence: CASSFQRDTEAFF. The CDR3 nucleotides are TGTGCCAGCAGCTTCCAGCGGGACACTGAAGCTTTCTTT.

The V and J genes are TRBV6-5 and TRBJ1-4; unclear D gene. The V and J ends lost 4 bases and 0 bases respectively, with 9 bases between them. There are 15 residues in the CDR3. Germline CDR1 and CDR2: MNHEY and SVGAGI. In nucleotides, the CDR3 is TGTGCCAGCAGTTTAAACACTGCAACTAATGAAAAACTGTTTTTT. Residues: CASSLNTATNEKLFF.

This rearrangement joins TRBV11-1 to TRBJ1-1, with a possible D match to TRBD1 (5 bases). From germline, CDR1 is SGHAT and CDR2 FQDESV (reference sequence). This CDR3 comprises 15 residues. V lost 2 bases, J lost 0 bases, and 10 bases lay in between. This chain's CDR3 is CASSLTGTMNTEAFF. The CDR3 nucleotides read TGTGCCAGCAGCTTAACAGGAACGATGAACACTGAAGCTTTCTTT. Using reference TRBV11-1 and TRBJ1-1 for the parts outside the CDR3, the full variable domain is EAEVAQSPRYKITEKSQAVAFWCDPISGHATLYWYRQILGQGPELLVQFQDESVVDDSQLPKDRFSAERLKGVDSTLKIQPAELGDSAMYLCASSLTGTMNTEAFFGQGTRLTVV.

J is TRBJ1-4 and V is TRBV2; 12 bases match TRBD1. CDR1 is SNHLY and CDR2 is FYNNEI in the germline V gene. The CDR3 spans 14 residues. The ends lost 6 bases at V and 7 bases at J; junction bases unmatched: 3. CDR3 amino acids: CASRGTGGIEKLFF. The CDR3, as DNA: TGTGCCAGCAGAGGGACAGGGGGCATTGAAAAACTGTTTTTT.

This sequence joins TRBV4-1 and TRBJ1-1; possible D gene TRBD1, 5 bases. Germline CDR1 is MGHRA and CDR2 is YSYEKL. Trimming removed 1 base at V and 3 bases at J, with 12 bases between. The CDR3 is made up of 15 amino acids. The CDR3 nucleotides are TGCGCCAGCAGCCAAGTCTTCAGGGAGGACACTGAAGCTTTCTTT. Translated, it gives CASSQVFREDTEAFF.

The genes are TRBV6-6 and TRBJ2-5; D assignment may be TRBD1 or TRBD2 (5 bases each). Germline CDR1 MNHNY, CDR2 SVGAGI (reference sequence). The CDR3 sequence is 12 residues long. V was cut by 2 bases and J by 10 bases, with 11 bases left in between. CDR3 region: CASSYGDRHQYF. CDR3 coding DNA: TGTGCCAGCAGTTACGGGGACCGCCACCAGTACTTC.

The chain combines TRBV4-1 with TRBJ2-7; weak D call: TRBD1 (5 bases). V shed 2 bases and J shed 6 bases, with 14 bases lying between them. Looked up from germline, CDR1 is MGHRA and CDR2 is YSYEKL. CDR3 size: 14 residues. The CDR3 DNA is TGCGCCAGCAGCCAACCCGTGACAGTTGCCGAGCAGTACTTC. This codes for CASSQPVTVAEQYF.

The genes are TRBV19 and TRBJ2-1, with 12 bases that match TRBD2. The germline V gene has CDR1 LNHDA and CDR2 SQIVND (reference sequence). V was pared by 4 bases and J by 9 bases, with 7 bases of the junction left unmatched. The CDR3 extends over 15 amino acids. In DNA, the CDR3 is TGTGCCAGTAGTACGGCTAGCGGGAGGGCCGCTGAGCAGTTCTTC. Its protein is CASSTASGRAAEQFF.

This clone came up a few times. The same CDR3 arises from other DNA sequences in this sample as well. This rearrangement joins TRBV5-1 to TRBJ1-4, with D perhaps TRBD1 (6 bases). The ends were cut back, 0 bases at V and 6 bases at J, with 12 bases in the middle. Germline V lookup: CDR1 SGHRS, CDR2 YFSETQ. CDR3 length equals 15 residues. CDR3: CASSLEGRGHEKLFF. For the CDR3, the DNA is TGCGCCAGCAGCTTGGAGGGCAGGGGCCATGAAAAACTGTTTTTT.

The rearrangement links TRBV10-3 to TRBJ2-1; 16 bases line up with TRBD2. Losses at the gene ends were 11 bases for V and 0 bases for J; bases not matched to a gene: 10. The CDR3 loop spans 18 amino acids. Germline V CDR1 and CDR2: ENHRY, SYGVKD. The DNA for the CDR3 is TGTGCCTCCCGGCCGGGACTAGCGGGAGGGAGCTCCTACAATGAGCAGTTCTTC. Translating it yields CASRPGLAGGSSYNEQFF.

This rearrangement joins TRBV7-6 to TRBJ2-6; D is unclear. CDR1 and CDR2 (germline): SGHVS, FNYEAQ. The CDR3 extends over 18 amino acids. V was pared by 5 bases and J by 5 bases, with 22 bases between. The CDR3 DNA sequence: TGTGCCAGCAGCGCTTCAAATGAATCACAAAGTCGGGCCAACGTCCTGACTTTC. Its translation is CASSASNESQSRANVLTF.

V usage is TRBV19 and J usage is TRBJ1-2; TRBD1 matches 9 bases. V was clipped by 6 bases and J by 7 bases; unmatched bases: 21. There are 18 residues in the CDR3. Germline V gene sequence: CDR1 LNHDA, CDR2 SQIVND (reference sequence). CDR3 protein: CASRRDPGTGRAQIGYTF. The CDR3, as DNA: TGTGCCAGTAGGAGAGATCCCGGGACAGGGCGAGCACAAATTGGCTACACCTTC. Looking up the rest from reference TRBV19 and TRBJ1-2 gives the full variable domain: DGGITQSPKYLFRKEGQNVTLSCEQNLNHDAMYWYRQDPGQGLRLIYYSQIVNDFQKGDIAEGYSVSREKKESFPLTVTSAQKNPTAFYLCASRRDPGTGRAQIGYTFGSGTRLTVV.

The J gene is TRBJ2-2, the V gene TRBV4-2; no firm D call. Trimming took off 2 bases at V and 2 bases at J, with 12 bases between the two ends. There are 16 residues in the CDR3. Per germline, CDR1 LGHNA and CDR2 YNFKEQ. The CDR3 spells CASSQHGLTNTGELFF. As DNA, the CDR3 is TGTGCCAGCAGCCAACACGGCCTAACAAACACCGGGGAGCTGTTTTTT.